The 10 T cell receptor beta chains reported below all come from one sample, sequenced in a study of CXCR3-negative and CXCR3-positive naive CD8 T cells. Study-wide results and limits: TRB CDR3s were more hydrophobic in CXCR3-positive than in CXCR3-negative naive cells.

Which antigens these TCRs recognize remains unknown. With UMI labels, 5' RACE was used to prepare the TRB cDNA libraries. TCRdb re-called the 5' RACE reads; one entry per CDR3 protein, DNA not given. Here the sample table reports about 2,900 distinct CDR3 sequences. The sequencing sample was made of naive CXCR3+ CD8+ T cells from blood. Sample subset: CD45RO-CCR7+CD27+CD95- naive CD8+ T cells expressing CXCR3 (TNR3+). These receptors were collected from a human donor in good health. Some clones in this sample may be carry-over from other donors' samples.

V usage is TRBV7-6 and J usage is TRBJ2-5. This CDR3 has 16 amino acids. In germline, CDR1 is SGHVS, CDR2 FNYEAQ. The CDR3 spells CASGLYTPMTRGTQYF.

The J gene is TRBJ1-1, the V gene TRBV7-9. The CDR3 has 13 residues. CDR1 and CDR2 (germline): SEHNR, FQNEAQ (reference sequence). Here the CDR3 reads CASSFWANTEAFF.

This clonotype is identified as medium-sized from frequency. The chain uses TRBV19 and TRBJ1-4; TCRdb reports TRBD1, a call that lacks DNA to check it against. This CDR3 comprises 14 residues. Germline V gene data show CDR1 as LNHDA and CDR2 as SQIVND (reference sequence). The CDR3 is CASSIRTGYEKLFF. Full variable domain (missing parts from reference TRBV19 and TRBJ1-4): DGGITQSPKYLFRKEGQNVTLSCEQNLNHDAMYWYRQDPGQGLRLIYYSQIVNDFQKGDIAEGYSVSREKKESFPLTVTSAQKNPTAFYLCASSIRTGYEKLFFGSGTQLSVL.

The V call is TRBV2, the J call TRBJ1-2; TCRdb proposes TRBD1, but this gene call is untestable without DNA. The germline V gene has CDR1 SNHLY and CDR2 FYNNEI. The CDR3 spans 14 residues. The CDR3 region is CASSEWAENYGYTF.

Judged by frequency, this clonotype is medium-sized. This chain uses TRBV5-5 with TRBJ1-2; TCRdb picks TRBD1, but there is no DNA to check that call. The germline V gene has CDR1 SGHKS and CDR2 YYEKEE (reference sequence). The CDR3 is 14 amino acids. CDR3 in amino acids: CASSFDSTHYGYTF. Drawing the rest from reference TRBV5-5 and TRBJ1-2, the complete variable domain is DAGVTQSPTHLIKTRGQQVTLRCSPISGHKSVSWYQQVLGQGPQFIFQYYEKEERGRGNFPDRFSARQFPNYSSELNVNALLLGDSALYLCASSFDSTHYGYTFGSGTRLTVV.

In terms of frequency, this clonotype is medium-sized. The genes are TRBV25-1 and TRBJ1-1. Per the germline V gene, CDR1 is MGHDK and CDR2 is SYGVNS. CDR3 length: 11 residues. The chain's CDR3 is CASSYVAEAFF.

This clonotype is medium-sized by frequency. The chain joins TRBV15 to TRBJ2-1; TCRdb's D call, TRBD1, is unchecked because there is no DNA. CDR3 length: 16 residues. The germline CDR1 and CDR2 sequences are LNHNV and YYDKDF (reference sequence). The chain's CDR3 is CATSGSFRGGSNEQFF. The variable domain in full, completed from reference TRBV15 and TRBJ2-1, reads DAMVIQNPRYQVTQFGKPVTLSCSQTLNHNVMYWYQQKSSQAPKLLFHYYDKDFNNEADTPDNFQSRRPNTSFCFLDIRSPGLGDTAMYLCATSGSFRGGSNEQFFGPGTRLTVL.

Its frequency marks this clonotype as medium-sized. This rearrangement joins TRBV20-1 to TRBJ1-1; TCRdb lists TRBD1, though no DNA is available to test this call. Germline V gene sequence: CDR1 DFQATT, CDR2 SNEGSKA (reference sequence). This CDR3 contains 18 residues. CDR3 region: CSARGLQGQLWENTEAFF.

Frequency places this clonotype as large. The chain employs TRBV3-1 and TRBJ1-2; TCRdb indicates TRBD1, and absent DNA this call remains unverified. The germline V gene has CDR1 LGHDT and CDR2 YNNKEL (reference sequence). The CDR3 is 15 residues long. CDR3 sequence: CASRETGQEFYGYTF. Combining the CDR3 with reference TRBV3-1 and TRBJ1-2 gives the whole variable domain DTAVSQTPKYLVTQMGNDKSIKCEQNLGHDTMYWYKQDSKKFLKIMFSYNNKELIINETVPNRFSPKSPDKAHLNLHINSLELGDSAVYFCASRETGQEFYGYTFGSGTRLTVV.

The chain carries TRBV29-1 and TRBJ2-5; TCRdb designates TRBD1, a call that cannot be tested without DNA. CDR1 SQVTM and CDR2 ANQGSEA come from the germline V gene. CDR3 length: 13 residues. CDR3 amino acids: CSAGGGREETQYF.